This TCR beta chain was observed in a study of T-cell reconstitution after alpha-beta-depleted transplantation in children. General study points: The study reportedly traced alpha-beta T cells about two months after transplant to several hundred expanded graft clones.

This sample's TCRbeta library carried unique molecular identifier barcodes. Via MiXCR, TCRdb re-called the PCR reads, giving one row per CDR3 protein. Among around 580,000 distinct CDR3 sequences listed, about 23% were seen once. As regards this clonotype: Its antigen is currently unknown.

CDR1 is DFQATT and CDR2 is SNEGSKA in the germline V gene (reference sequence). The CDR3 runs to 12 residues. The ends lost 2 bases at V and 7 bases at J; junction bases unmatched: 2. Sample: PBMCs, mostly from graft donor cells, taken 360 days after TCRalphabeta/CD19-depleted stem cell transplant. The rearrangement uses TRBV20-1 and TRBJ1-5; TRBD1 matches at 7 bases. The TCR originated in a boy under two years old who had a stem cell transplant for acute myeloid leukemia, so the T cells may come from the graft donor. The CDR3 here is CSARPGGQPQHF. CDR3 coding DNA: TGCAGTGCTAGACCAGGGGGACAGCCCCAGCATTTT.